This TCR beta chain derives from a study of diagnostic markers for celiac disease (dated by TCRdb to 2020 to 2021). The instrument was an Illumina MiSeq. TCRdb reprocessed the reads into one record per CDR3 protein sequence, lacking DNA. The table for this sample records under 4,000 distinct CDR3 sequences. Of the sample, approximately 9.4% is held by the ten largest clones. Remarks on this clonotype: Its antigen specificity is not known.

CDR1 and CDR2 were assigned from the germline V gene (reference sequence) as MNHEY and SMNVEV. The CDR3 measures 19 amino acids from cysteine to phenylalanine. The entry carries no DNA sequence. The sequence was obtained from a human donor. This table probably holds off-target reads from a library built for another chain. The V gene is TRBV27 and the J gene is TRBJ1-5; the TRBD1 assignment by TCRdb is unverifiable without DNA. The sequencing input was either unsorted cells or a sorted T cell fraction (not recorded which). The encoded CDR3 is CASSLLGFGGGQGNKPQHF.